This T cell receptor (beta chain) was retrieved from a study of OX40 agonist ivuxolimab in advanced cancers. In the study overall: Ivuxolimab, which targeted the costimulatory receptor OX40 (CD134), was an agonistic, fully human IgG2 monoclonal antibody. The paper covers the monotherapy dose-escalation part of the phase I ivuxolimab trial, which included N of about 50 patients. Intravenous ivuxolimab was administered to patients every 2 weeks at six dose levels: 0.01, 0.1, 0.3, 1.5, 3 and 10 mg/kg. Partial responses occurred in three dose-escalation patients, of whom one had hepatocellular carcinoma and two had cutaneous melanoma. Patients were allowed to have had prior anti-PD-1, anti-PD-L1 or anti-CTLA-4 therapy, and around 43% of the dose-escalation patients had been treated with checkpoint inhibitors. Of the roughly 52 patients in dose escalation, some 20 had hepatocellular carcinoma, some 15 had melanoma, 9 had renal cell carcinoma and 9 had head and neck cancer. Peripheral TCRbeta sequencing aimed to test whether ivuxolimab altered TCR sequence diversity and caused clonal T-cell expansion. In the dose-escalation cohort, nearly 85% of patients were male, and the mean age was roughly 60 years with a range of roughly 20 to 80. Overall results and qualifications from the work: The antigen specificity of the clonally expanded peripheral T cells was not determined. At doses of 0.1 to 3.0 mg/kg, clonal expansion of both CD4+ and CD8+ T cells in blood was seen between baseline and week 6. On average, CD8+ T cells showed more expanded clones than CD4+ T cells after ivuxolimab. Low levels of normalized T-cell clonal expansion were also seen in some patients who did not respond. In the 0.1-3.0 mg/kg groups, partial responders were among the patients with the lowest normalized peripheral clonal expansion, particularly in CD8+ T cells.

Here V drops 4 bases and J drops 2 bases, and the junction holds 7 bases not matched to any gene. CDR1 and CDR2 are read off the germline V gene as LGHNA and YNFKEQ. The CDR3, from cysteine to phenylalanine, totals 15 residues. The sequence is cut down to CDR3 DNA, 45 bases in frame from base 1. The trial excluded patients who had a history of autoimmune disease or who were on systemic immunosuppression. Peripheral blood for TCR sequencing was collected from all dose cohorts at baseline, on cycle 4 day 1, and on cycle 7 day 1. The samples were drawn from a first-in-human, open-label, multicenter phase I dose-escalation trial of ivuxolimab. Adults with locally advanced or metastatic melanoma, renal cell carcinoma, hepatocellular carcinoma or head and neck squamous cell carcinoma were enrolled in the trial. Before TCR sequencing, CD4+ and CD8+ T cells were separately sorted from peripheral blood. For sequencing of the TCRbeta CDR3 region, genomic DNA was extracted from the sorted cells. The immunoSEQ Assay was used to sequence the TCRbeta CDR3 regions. TCRdb provides this immuneACCESS table in a form limited to in-frame rearrangements. Some clones are lacking; in checked studies, under half of them reflect an unresolved V gene, and why the rest are absent is not known. Across this sample there are roughly 50,000 clones, with approximately 88% seen only once. The ten most abundant clones make up about an eighth of the sample.

Worth noting for this clone: Its recognized antigen is unknown. Base qualities are not recorded, but no much larger clone differs from it by a single base.

This specimen consisted of CD4+ or CD8+ T cells sorted from blood, obtained in a trial of the OX40 agonist ivuxolimab. The source of this sequence is an adult with an advanced solid tumor such as melanoma, head and neck, liver or kidney cancer. Here the chain combines TRBV4-2 and TRBJ2-7; the junction holds 8 bases that match TRBD1. The CDR3 protein: CASSPNDRGAYEQYF. The nucleotides are TGTGCCAGCAGCCCAAACGACAGGGGAGCCTACGAGCAGTACTTC.